This TCR beta chain originates from a study of T cell clonality in common variable immunodeficiency. Study results and caveats: T cell subpopulation sequencing would be needed to explain CVID clonality. In common variable immunodeficiency, TCR beta chains reportedly carried fewer deletions and N-nucleotide insertions.

This clone was recorded many times. What it binds is not known. The read ends 3 residues shy of where the CDR3 ends; the end is completed using the germline J gene. The germline gives CDR1 DFQATT, CDR2 SNEGSKA (reference sequence). V gave up 1 base and J gave up 4 bases, with 11 bases separating them. The CDR3 is 14 residues long. Clones were read by immunoSEQ multiplex PCR, and TCRdb kept only the in-frame ones, dropping some. The sample includes around 57,000 clones, none of them occurring once. Donors gave about 5 to 8.5 ml heparinized peripheral whole blood. The rearrangement uses TRBV20-1 and TRBJ1-5; D is unresolved. The sequence was collected from a person aged 18 to 75 in good health. What was sequenced was peripheral blood mononuclear cells. The sequenced part of the CDR3 DNA is TGCAGTGCTAGAGGGGCAGGCCGAAATCAGCCC. It codes for CSARGAGRNQP. The full CDR3 sequence reads CSARGAGRNQPQHF.